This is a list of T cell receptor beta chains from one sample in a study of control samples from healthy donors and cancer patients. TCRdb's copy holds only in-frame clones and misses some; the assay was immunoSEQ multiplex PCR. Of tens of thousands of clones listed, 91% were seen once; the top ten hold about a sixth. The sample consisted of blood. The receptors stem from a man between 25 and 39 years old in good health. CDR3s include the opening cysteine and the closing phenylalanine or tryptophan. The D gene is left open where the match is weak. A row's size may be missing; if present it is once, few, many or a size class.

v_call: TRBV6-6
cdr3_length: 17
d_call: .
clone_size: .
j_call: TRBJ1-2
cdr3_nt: TGTGCCAGCAGTCCTCAAGGCCCAAGCGGTTCGAACTATGGCTACACCTTC
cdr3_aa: CASSPQGPSGSNYGYTF

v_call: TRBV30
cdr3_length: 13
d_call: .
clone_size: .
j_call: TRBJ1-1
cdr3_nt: TGTGCCTGTGGGGGATGGGTGAACACTGAAGCTTTCTTT
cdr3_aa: CACGGWVNTEAFF

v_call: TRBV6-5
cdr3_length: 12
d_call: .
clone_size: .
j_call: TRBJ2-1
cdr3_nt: TGTGCCAGTACAGGGACCTACAATGAGCAGTTCTTC
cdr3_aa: CASTGTYNEQFF

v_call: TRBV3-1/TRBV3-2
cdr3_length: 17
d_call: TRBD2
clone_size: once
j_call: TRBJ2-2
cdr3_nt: TGTGCCAGCAGCCAACTTATAGCGGGAGGCGGTCCCGGGGAGCTGTTTTTT
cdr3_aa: CASSQLIAGGGPGELFF

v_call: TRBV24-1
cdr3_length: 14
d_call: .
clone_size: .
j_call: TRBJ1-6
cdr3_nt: TGTGCCACCAGTGATTCCAGCTATAATTCACCCCTCCACTTT
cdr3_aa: CATSDSSYNSPLHF

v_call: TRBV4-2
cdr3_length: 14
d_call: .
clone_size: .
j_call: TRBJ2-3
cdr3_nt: TGTGCCAGCAGCCAAGGAGGAAGCACAGATACGCAGTATTTT
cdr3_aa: CASSQGGSTDTQYF

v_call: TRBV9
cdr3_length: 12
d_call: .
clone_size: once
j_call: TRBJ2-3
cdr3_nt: TGTGCCAGCAGCGTAGTCCCAGATACGCAGTATTTT
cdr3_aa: CASSVVPDTQYF

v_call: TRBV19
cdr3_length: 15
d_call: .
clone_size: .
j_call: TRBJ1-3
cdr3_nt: TGTGCCAGTAGTATCAACGGAAACTCTGGAAACACCATATATTTT
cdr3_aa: CASSINGNSGNTIYF

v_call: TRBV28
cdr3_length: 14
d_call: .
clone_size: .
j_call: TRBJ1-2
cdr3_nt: TGTGCCAGCAGTGTAGGGCAGGGGAGCGGCGGCTACACCTTC
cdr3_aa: CASSVGQGSGGYTF

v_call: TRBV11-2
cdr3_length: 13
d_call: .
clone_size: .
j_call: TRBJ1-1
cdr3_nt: TGTGCCAGCAGCTTGACCGGGGGCACTGAAGCTTTCTTT
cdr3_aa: CASSLTGGTEAFF

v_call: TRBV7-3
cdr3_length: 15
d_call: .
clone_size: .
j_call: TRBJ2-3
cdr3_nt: TGTGCCAGCAGCTATCTCGGGCACCGCGCAGATACGCAGTATTTT
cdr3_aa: CASSYLGHRADTQYF

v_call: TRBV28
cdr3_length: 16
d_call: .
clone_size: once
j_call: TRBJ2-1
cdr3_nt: TGTGCCAGCAGTTTTATCGGAGGGTCCTCAGACAATGAGCAGTTCTTC
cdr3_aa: CASSFIGGSSDNEQFF

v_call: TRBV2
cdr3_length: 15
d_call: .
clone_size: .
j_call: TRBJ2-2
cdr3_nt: TGTGCCAGCAGTGATTCCCGGATAAACACCGGGGAGCTGTTTTTT
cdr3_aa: CASSDSRINTGELFF

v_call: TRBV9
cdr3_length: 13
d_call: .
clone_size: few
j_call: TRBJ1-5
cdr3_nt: TGTGCCAGCAGCTCAGGTTACAATCAGCCCCAGCATTTT
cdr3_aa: CASSSGYNQPQHF

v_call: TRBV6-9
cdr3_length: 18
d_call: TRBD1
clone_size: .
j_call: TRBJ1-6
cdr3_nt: TGTGCCAGCAGTTCCATACCGGCGGACAGGGCCCATAATTCACCCCTCCACTTT
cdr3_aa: CASSSIPADRAHNSPLHF

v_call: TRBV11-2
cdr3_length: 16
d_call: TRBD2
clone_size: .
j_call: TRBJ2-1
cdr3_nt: TGTGCCAGCAGCCCTCCGGGACTAGCGGGAGTTAATGAGCAGTTCTTC
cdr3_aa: CASSPPGLAGVNEQFF

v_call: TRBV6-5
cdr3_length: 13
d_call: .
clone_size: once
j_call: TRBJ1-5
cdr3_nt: TGTGCCAGCAGGGGCGACGGTTATCAGCCCCAGCATTTT
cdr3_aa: CASRGDGYQPQHF

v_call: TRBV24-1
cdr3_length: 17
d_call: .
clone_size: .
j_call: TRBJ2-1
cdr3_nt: TGTGCCACCAGTGACTCCATCGGAGGACCTTCCTACAATGAGCAGTTCTTC
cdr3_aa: CATSDSIGGPSYNEQFF

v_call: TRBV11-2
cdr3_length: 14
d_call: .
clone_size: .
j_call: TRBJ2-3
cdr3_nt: TGTGCCAGCAGCTTAGGCGGTGCCGGGGATACGCAGTATTTT
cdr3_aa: CASSLGGAGDTQYF

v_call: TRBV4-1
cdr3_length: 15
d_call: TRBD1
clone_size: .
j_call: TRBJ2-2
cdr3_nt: TGCGCCAGCAGCCAAGGCCCGGACAGGACCGGGGAGCTGTTTTTT
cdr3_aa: CASSQGPDRTGELFF

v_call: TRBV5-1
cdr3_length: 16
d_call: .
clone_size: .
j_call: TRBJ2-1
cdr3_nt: TGCGCCAGCAGCTACGGTATACGAGTCGTGAAGGATGAGCAGTTCTTC
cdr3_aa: CASSYGIRVVKDEQFF

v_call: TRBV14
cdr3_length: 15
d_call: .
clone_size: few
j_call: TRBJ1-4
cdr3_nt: TGTGCCAGCAGCCGGGCATGGGCGTCTAATGAAAAACTGTTTTTT
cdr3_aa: CASSRAWASNEKLFF

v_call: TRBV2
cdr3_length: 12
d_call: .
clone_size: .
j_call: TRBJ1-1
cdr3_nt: TGTGCCAGCAGTGGAGGAGGCAGTTGGGCTTTCTTT
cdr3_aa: CASSGGGSWAFF

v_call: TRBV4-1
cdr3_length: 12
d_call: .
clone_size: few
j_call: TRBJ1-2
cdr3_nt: TGCGCCAGCAGCCAGACTAGCTATGGCTACACCTTC
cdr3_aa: CASSQTSYGYTF

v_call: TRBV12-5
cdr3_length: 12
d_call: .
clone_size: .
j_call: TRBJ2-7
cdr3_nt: TGTGCTAGTGGTTTGTACGATTACGAGCAGTACTTC
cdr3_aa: CASGLYDYEQYF

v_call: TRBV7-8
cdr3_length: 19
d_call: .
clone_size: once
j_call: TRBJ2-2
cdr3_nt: TGTGCCAGCAGCCCACAGGGGAGGCCTTCCGGAGCGAACACCGGGGAGCTGTTTTTT
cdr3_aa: CASSPQGRPSGANTGELFF

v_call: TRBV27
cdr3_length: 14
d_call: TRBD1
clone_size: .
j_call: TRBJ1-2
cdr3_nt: TGTGCCAGCAGAACACAGGGGCGGGCCTATGGCTACACCTTC
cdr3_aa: CASRTQGRAYGYTF

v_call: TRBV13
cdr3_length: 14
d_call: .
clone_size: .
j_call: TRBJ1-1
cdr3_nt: TGTGCCAGCAGCACCCGGGGGGGAAACACTGAAGCTTTCTTT
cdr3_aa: CASSTRGGNTEAFF

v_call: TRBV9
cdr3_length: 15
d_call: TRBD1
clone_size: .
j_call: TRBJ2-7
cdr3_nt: TGTGCCAGCAGCGCTTCGGGACAGGGCCCGTACGAGCAGTACTTC
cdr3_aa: CASSASGQGPYEQYF

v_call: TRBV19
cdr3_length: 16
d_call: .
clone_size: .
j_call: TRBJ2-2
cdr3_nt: TGTGCCAGTAGTATATTCGGGGGGCCGGGCACCGGGGAGCTGTTTTTT
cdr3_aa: CASSIFGGPGTGELFF

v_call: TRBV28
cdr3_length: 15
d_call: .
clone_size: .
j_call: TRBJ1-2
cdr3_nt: TGTGCCAGCAGTTCCCTCTCGAGGGGCAGGAATGGCTACACCTTC
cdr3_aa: CASSSLSRGRNGYTF

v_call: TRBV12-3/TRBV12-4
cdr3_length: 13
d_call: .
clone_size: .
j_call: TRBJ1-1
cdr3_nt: TGTGCCAGCAGTTTAAGAGGTGGTGCTGAAGCTTTCTTT
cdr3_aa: CASSLRGGAEAFF

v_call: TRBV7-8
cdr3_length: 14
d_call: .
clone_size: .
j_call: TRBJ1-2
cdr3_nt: TGTGCCAGCAGCTCAGGACAGTCTAACTATGGCTACACCTTC
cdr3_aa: CASSSGQSNYGYTF

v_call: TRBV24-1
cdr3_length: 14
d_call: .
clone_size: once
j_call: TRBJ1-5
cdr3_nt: TGTGCCACCAGCAGGGGTGAGGGCAATCAGCCCCAGCATTTT
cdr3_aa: CATSRGEGNQPQHF

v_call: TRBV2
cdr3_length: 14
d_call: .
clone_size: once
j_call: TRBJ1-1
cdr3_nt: TGTGCCAGCACCCGGGACACCTTGAACACTGAAGCTTTCTTT
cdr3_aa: CASTRDTLNTEAFF

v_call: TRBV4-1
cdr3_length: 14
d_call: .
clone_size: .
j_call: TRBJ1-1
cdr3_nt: TGCGCCAGCAGCCCAGGTTTGGGGAACACTGAAGCTTTCTTT
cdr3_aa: CASSPGLGNTEAFF

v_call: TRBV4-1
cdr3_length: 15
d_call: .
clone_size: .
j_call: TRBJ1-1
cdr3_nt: TGCGCCAGCAGCCAAGATCTCCGGTCGAACACTGAAGCTTTCTTT
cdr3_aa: CASSQDLRSNTEAFF

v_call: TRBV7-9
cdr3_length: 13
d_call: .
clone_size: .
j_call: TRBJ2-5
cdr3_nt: TGTGCCAGCAGCTTACAGGTATCGGAGACCCAGTACTTC
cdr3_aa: CASSLQVSETQYF

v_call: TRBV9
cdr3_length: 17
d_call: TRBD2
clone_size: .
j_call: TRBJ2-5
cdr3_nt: TGTGCCAGCAGCGTAGGGCTAGCGGGAGGGGGCCAAGAGACCCAGTACTTC
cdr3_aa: CASSVGLAGGGQETQYF

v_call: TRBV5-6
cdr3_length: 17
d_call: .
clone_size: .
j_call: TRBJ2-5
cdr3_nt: TGTGCCAGCAGCTTGGGGGCGGCAGAGGACTGGGTAGAGACCCAGTACTTC
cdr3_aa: CASSLGAAEDWVETQYF

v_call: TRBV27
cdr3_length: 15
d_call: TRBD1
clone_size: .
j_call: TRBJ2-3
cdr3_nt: TGTGCCAGCAGGACAGGGGGCCTTGGCACAGATACGCAGTATTTT
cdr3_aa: CASRTGGLGTDTQYF

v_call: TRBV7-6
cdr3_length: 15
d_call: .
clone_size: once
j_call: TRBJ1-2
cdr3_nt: TGTGCCAGCAGCCCCCGGGACGTAGCTAACTATGGCTACACCTTC
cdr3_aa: CASSPRDVANYGYTF

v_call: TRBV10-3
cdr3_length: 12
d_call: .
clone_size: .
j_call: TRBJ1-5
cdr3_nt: TGTGCCATCAGCGAGGACAGTCAGCCCCAGCATTTT
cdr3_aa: CAISEDSQPQHF

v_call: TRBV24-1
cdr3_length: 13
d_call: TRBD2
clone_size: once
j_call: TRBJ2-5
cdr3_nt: TGTGCCACCAGTGGAGTGGGAGGGGAGACCCAGTACTTC
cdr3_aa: CATSGVGGETQYF

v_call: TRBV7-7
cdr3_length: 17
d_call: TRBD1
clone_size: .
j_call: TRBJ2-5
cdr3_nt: TGTGCCAGCAGCTTAGGCGTAGGACAGGGGGCCCAAGAGACCCAGTACTTC
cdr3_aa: CASSLGVGQGAQETQYF

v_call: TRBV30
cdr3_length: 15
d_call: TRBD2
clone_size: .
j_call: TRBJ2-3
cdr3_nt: TGTGCCTGGAGTGTAGGGCTAGCGGGAGCAGATACGCAGTATTTT
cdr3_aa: CAWSVGLAGADTQYF

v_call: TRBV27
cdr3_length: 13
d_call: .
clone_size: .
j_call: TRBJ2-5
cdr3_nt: TGTGCCAGCAGTGGAATCCGGCGTGAGACCCAGTACTTC
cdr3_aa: CASSGIRRETQYF

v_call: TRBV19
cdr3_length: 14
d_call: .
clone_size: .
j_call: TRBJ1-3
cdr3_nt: TGTGCCAGCCTATCCGGCGGGAGCTTCGACACCATATATTTT
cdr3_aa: CASLSGGSFDTIYF